This TCR beta chain was obtained from a study of cytomegalovirus exposure and HLA in healthy donors. Whole-study context: Prior work identified around 110 million unique TCR beta sequences in some 200 million T cells. Inside one of the first data releases sat about 85 million unique TCRs taken from HLA-typed donors. Study-wide points: In a later analysis, common viral pathogens appeared linked to several of the most significant clusters.

This CDR3 is 15 amino acids long. From germline, CDR1 is SGDLS and CDR2 YYNGEE. V was shortened by 4 bases and J by 4 bases, with 16 bases between the two germline ends. The PCR employed 60 Vbeta primers together with 13 Jbeta primers. Clones were sequenced by immunoSEQ multiplex PCR, and TCRdb holds only the in-frame ones, with some missing. This table holds fewer than 120,000 clones, roughly 80% found once. In the case of this clone: Its target is not known.

The TCR originated in a woman in her thirties in good health and CMV-seronegative. This chain connects TRBV9 to TRBJ2-3, with D perhaps TRBD1 (6 bases). The sequenced sample consisted of PBMCs. The CDR3 loop reads CASSRRVSGADTQYF. In DNA form, the CDR3 reads TGTGCCAGCAGCCGCAGGGTATCAGGGGCAGATACGCAGTATTTT.